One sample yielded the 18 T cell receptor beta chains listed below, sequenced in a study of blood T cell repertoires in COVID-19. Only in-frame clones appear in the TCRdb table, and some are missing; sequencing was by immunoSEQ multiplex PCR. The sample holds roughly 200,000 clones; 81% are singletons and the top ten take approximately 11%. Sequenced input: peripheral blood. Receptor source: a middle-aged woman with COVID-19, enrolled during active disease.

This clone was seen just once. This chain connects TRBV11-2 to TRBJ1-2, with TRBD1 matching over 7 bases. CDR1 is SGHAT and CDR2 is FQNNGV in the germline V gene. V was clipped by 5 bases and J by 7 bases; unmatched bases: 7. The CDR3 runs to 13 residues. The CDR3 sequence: CASSPTQGGGYTF. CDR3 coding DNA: TGTGCCAGCAGCCCCACCCAGGGGGGTGGCTACACCTTC.

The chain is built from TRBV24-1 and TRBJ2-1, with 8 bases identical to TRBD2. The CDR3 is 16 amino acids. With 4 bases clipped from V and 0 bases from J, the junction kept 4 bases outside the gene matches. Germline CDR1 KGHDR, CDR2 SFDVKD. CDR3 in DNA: TGTGCCACCAGTGACCAAACTAGCGGCTCCTACAATGAGCAGTTCTTC. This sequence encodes CATSDQTSGSYNEQFF.

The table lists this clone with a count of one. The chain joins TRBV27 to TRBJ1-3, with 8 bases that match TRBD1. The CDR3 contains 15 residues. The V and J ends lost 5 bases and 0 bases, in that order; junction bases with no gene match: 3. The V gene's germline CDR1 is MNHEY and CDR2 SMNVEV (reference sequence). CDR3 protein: CASSITGGSGNTIYF. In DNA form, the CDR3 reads TGTGCCAGCAGTATAACAGGGGGCTCTGGAAACACCATATATTTT.

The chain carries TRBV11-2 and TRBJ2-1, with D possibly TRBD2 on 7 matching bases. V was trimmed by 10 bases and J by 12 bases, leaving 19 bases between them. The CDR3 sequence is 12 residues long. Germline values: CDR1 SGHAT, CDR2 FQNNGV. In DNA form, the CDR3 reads TGTGCCACGCGCGGAGGGGGAGGGCCGCAGTTCTTC. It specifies CATRGGGGPQFF.

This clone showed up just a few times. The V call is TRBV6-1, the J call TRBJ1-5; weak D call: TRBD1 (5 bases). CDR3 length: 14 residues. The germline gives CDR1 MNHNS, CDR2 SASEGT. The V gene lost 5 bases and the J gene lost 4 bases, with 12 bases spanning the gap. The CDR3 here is CASSPAGSNQPQHF. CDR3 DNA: TGTGCCAGCAGTCCCGCAGGGTCGAATCAGCCCCAGCATTTT.

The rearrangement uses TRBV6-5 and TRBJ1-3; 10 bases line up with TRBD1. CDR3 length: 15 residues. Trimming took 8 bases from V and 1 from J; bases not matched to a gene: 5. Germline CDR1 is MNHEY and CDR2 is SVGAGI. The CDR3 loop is CASGRQGASGNTIYF. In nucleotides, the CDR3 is TGTGCCAGCGGGCGACAGGGGGCGTCTGGAAACACCATATATTTT.

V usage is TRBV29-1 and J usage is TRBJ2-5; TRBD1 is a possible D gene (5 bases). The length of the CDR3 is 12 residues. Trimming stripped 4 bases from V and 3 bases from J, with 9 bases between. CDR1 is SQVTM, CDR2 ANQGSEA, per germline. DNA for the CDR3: TGCAGCGTTGGGCAGGGAAAAGAGACCCAGTACTTC. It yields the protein CSVGQGKETQYF.

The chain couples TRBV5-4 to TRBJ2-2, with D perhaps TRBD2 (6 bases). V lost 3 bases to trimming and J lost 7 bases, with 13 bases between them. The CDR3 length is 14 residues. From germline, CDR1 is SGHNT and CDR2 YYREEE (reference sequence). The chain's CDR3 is CASSSGKGGGELFF. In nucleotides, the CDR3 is TGTGCCAGCAGCTCCGGCAAGGGAGGCGGGGAGCTGTTTTTT.

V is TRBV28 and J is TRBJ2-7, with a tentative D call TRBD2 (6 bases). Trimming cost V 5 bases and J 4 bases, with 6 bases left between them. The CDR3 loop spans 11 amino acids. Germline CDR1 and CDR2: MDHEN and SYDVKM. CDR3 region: CASSREYEQYF. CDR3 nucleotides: TGTGCCAGCAGTCGGGAGTACGAGCAGTACTTC.

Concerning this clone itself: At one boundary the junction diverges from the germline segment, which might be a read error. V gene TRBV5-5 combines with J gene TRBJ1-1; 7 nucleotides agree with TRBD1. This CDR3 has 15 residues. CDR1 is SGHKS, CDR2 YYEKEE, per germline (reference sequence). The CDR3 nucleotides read TGTGCCAGCAGCTTGAATGGACAGGCGAACACTGAAGTTTTCTTT. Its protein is CASSLNGQANTEVFF.

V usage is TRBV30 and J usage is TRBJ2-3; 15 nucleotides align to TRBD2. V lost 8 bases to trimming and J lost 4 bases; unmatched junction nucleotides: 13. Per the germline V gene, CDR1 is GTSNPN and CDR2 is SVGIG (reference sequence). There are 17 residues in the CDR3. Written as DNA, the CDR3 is TGTGCCCGCAGTTCAGGACTAGCGGGAGGGCCGGCAGATACGCAGTATTTT. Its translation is CARSSGLAGGPADTQYF.

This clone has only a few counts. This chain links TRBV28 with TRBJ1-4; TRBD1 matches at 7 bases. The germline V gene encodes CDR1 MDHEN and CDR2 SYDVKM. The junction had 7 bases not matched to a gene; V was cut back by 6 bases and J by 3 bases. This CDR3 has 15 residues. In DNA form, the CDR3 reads TGTGCCAGCAGCCAAGGGGGACAGTCTAATGAAAAACTGTTTTTT. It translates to CASSQGGQSNEKLFF.

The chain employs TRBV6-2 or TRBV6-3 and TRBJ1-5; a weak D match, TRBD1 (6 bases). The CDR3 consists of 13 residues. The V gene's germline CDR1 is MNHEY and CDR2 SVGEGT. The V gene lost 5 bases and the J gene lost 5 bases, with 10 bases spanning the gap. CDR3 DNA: TGTGCCAGCAGTCGGACAGTACATCAGCCCCAGCATTTT. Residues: CASSRTVHQPQHF.

CDR3 in DNA: TGTGCCAGCAGCTTGGGGGGACTAGCGGGAAACAATGAGCAGTTCTTC. Protein product: CASSLGGLAGNNEQFF. The genes are TRBV5-4 and TRBJ2-1, with TRBD2 matching over 13 bases. CDR3 length equals 16 residues. V lost 0 bases and J lost 5; bases outside the gene matches: 2. Germline-derived CDR1 and CDR2 are SGHNT and YYREEE (reference sequence).

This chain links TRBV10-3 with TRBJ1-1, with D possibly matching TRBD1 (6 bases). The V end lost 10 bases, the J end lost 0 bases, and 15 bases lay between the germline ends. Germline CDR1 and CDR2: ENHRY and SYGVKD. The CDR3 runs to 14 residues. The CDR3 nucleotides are TGTGCCACATCCTACAGGGAGATGAACACTGAAGCTTTCTTT. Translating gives CATSYREMNTEAFF.

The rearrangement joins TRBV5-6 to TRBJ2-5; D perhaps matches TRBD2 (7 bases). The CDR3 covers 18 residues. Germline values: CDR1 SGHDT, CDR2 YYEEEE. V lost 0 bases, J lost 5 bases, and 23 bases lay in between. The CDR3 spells CASSLVGGAAGFLETQYF. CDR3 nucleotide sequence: TGTGCCAGCAGCTTGGTAGGGGGGGCGGCGGGTTTTCTGGAGACCCAGTACTTC.

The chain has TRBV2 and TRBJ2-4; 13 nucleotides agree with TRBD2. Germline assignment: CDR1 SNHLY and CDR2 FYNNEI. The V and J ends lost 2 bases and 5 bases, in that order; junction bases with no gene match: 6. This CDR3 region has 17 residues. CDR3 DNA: TGTGCCAGCAGTGAACCGGGACTAGCGGGGCCGCAAAACATTCAGTACTTC. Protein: CASSEPGLAGPQNIQYF. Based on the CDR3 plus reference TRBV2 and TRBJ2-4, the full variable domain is EPEVTQTPSHQVTQMGQEVILRCVPISNHLYFYWYRQILGQKVEFLVSFYNNEISEKSEIFDDQFSVERPDGSNFTLKIRSTKLEDSAMYFCASSEPGLAGPQNIQYFGAGTRLSVL.

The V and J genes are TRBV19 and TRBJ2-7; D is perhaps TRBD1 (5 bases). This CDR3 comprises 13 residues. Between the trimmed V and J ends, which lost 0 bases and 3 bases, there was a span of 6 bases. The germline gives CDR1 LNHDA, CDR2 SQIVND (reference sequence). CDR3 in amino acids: CASSIEQGYEQYF. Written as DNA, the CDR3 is TGTGCCAGTAGTATAGAGCAGGGCTACGAGCAGTACTTC.